This TCR beta chain was documented in a study of human T cells and chemical hapten exposure. As for time point: patch test 1, 2 weeks after DPC sensitization. The treatment here: therapeutic diphenylcyclopropenone sensitization with weekly scalp DPC. Investigators collected blood before applying each patch test. This clonotype was counted a few times. This CDR3 has 13 amino acids. The germline gives CDR1 LGHDT, CDR2 YNNKEL (reference sequence). Germline trimming cut 2 bases from V and 11 bases from J; bases unmatched to any gene: 7. From the RACE reads, TCRdb called clonotypes with MiXCR, one entry per CDR3 protein. This table has 340,000 or so distinct CDR3 sequences, around 6.9% appearing once.

This sequence was found in a young woman with alopecia areata. Some clones in this sample may be carry-over from other donors' samples. The chain combines TRBV3-1 with TRBJ1-1, with TRBD1 identical over 8 bases. The source material was whole blood, sampled in connection with sensitization to the hapten diphenylcyclopropenone (DPC). The CDR3: CASSQIMTGEAFF. CDR3 in DNA: TGTGCCAGCAGCCAAATCATGACAGGGGAGGCTTTCTTT. The complete variable domain, with remaining parts taken from reference TRBV3-1 and TRBJ1-1, reads DTAVSQTPKYLVTQMGNDKSIKCEQNLGHDTMYWYKQDSKKFLKIMFSYNNKELIINETVPNRFSPKSPDKAHLNLHINSLELGDSAVYFCASSQIMTGEAFFGQGTRLTVV.